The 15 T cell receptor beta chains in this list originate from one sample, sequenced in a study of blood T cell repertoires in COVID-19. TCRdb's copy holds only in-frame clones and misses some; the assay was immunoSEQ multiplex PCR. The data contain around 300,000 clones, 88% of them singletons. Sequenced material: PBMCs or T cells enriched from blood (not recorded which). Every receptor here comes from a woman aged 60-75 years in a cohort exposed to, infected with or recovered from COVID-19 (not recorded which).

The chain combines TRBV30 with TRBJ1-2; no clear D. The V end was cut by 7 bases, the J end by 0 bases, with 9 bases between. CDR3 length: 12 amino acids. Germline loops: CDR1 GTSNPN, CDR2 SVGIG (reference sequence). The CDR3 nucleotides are TGTGCCTTTGCGGCAGCTAACTATGGCTACACCTTC. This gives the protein CAFAAANYGYTF.

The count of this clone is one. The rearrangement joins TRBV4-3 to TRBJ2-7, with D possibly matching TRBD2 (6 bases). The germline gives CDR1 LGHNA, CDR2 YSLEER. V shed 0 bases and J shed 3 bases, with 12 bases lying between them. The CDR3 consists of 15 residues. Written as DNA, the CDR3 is TGCGCCAGCAGCCAAGATCAGGAGGGTTTCTACGAGCAGTACTTC. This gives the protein CASSQDQEGFYEQYF.

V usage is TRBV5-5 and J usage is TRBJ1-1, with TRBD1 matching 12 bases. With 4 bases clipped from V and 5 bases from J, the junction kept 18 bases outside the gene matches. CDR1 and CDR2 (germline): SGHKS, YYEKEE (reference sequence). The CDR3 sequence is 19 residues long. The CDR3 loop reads CASSGGDRGRSNRLTEAFF. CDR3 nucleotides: TGTGCCAGCAGCGGAGGGGACAGGGGGCGATCCAATCGATTAACTGAAGCTTTCTTT.

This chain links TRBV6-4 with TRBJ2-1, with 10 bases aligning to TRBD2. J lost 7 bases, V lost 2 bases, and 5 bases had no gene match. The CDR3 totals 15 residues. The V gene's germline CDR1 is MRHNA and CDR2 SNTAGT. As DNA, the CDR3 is TGTGCCAGCAGTGACGAGGGACTAGCGACGAATGAGCAGTTCTTC. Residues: CASSDEGLATNEQFF.

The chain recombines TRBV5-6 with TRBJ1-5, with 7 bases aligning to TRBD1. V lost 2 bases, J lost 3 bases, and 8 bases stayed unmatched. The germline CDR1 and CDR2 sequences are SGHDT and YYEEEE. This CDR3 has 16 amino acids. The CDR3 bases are TGTGCCAGCAGCTTTTACCGGGACAGATTCAATCAGCCCCAGCATTTT. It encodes CASSFYRDRFNQPQHF.

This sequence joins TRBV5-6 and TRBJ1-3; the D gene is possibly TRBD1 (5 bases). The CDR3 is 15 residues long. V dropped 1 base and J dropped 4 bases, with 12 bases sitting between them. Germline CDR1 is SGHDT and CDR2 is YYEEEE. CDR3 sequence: CASSLYGAGGNTIYF. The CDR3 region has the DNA TGTGCCAGCAGCTTGTATGGGGCAGGGGGAAACACCATATATTTT.

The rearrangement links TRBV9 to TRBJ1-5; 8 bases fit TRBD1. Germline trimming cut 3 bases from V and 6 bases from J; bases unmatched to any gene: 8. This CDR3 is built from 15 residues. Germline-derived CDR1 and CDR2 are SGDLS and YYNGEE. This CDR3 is CASSAETGVGQPQHF. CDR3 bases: TGTGCCAGCAGCGCGGAGACAGGGGTTGGTCAGCCCCAGCATTTT. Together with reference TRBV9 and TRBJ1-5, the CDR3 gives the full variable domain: DSGVTQTPKHLITATGQRVTLRCSPRSGDLSVYWYQQSLDQGLQFLIQYYNGEERAKGNILERFSAQQFPDLHSELNLSSLELGDSALYFCASSAETGVGQPQHFGDGTRLSIL.

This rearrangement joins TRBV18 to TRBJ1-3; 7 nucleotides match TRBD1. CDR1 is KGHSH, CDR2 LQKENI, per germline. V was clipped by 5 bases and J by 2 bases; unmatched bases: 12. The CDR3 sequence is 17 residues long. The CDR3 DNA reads TGTGCCAGCTCATTCTACCGAGGGGGCTCCACTGGAAACACCATATATTTT. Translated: CASSFYRGGSTGNTIYF.

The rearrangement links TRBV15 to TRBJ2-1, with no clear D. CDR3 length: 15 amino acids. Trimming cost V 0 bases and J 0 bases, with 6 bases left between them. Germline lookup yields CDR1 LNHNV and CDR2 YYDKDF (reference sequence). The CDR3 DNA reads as TGTGCCACCAGCAGAGACCCTAGCTCCTACAATGAGCAGTTCTTC. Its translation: CATSRDPSSYNEQFF.

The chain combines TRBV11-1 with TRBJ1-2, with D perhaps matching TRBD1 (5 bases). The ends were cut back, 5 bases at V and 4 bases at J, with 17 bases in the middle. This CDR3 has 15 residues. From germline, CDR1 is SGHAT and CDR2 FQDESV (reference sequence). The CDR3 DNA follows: TGTGCCAGCAGCCAATCCCGGACAACACCCTATGGCTACACCTTC. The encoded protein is CASSQSRTTPYGYTF.

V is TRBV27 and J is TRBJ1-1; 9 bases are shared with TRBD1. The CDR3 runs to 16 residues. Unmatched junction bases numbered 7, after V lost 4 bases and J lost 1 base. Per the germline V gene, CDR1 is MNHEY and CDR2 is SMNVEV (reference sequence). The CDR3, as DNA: TGTGCCAGCAGTTCTCGGACAGGGGTGACGAACACTGAAGCTTTCTTT. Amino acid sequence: CASSSRTGVTNTEAFF.

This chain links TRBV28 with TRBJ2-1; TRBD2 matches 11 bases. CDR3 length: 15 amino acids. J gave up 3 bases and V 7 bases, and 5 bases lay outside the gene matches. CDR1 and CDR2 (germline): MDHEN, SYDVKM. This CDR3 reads CASTPGLAGYNEQFF. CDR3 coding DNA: TGTGCCAGCACCCCCGGACTAGCGGGCTACAATGAGCAGTTCTTC.

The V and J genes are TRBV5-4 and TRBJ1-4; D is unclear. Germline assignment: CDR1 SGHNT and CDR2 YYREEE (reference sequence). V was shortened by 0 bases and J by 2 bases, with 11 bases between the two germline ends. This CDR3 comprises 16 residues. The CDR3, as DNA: TGTGCCAGCAGCTTGGCCGGAGGGAGGACTAATGAAAAACTGTTTTTT. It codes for CASSLAGGRTNEKLFF.

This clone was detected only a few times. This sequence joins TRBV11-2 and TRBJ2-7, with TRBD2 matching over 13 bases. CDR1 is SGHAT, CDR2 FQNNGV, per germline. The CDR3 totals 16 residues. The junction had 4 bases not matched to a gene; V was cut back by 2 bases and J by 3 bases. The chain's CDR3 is CASSLPGTSGIYEQYF. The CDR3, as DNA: TGTGCCAGCAGCTTACCGGGGACTAGCGGGATCTACGAGCAGTACTTC. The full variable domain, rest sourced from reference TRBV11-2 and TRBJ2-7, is EAGVAQSPRYKIIEKRQSVAFWCNPISGHATLYWYQQILGQGPKLLIQFQNNGVVDDSQLPKDRFSAERLKGVDSTLKIQPAKLEDSAVYLCASSLPGTSGIYEQYFGPGTRLTVT.

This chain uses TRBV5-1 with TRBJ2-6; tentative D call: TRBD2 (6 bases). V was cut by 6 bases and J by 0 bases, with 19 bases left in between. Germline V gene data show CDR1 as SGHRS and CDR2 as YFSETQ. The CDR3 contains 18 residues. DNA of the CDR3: TGCGCCAGCACCCCCGGGGGTAGGGGCCTCTCTGGGGCCAACGTCCTGACTTTC. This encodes CASTPGGRGLSGANVLTF. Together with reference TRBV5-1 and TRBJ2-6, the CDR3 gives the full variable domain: KAGVTQTPRYLIKTRGQQVTLSCSPISGHRSVSWYQQTPGQGLQFLFEYFSETQRNKGNFPGRFSGRQFSNSRSEMNVSTLELGDSALYLCASTPGGRGLSGANVLTFGAGSRLTVL.